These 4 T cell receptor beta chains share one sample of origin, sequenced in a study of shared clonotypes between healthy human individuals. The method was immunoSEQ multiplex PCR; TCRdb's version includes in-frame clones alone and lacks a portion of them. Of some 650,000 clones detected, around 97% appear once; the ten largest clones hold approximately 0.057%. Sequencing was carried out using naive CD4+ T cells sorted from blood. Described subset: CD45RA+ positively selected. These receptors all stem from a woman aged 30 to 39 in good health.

The CDR3 nucleotides are TGTGCCATCAGTTCCGACAGGGTCAATCAGCCCCAGCATTTT. Translating gives CAISSDRVNQPQHF. The chain combines TRBV10-3 with TRBJ1-5; 7 bases line up with TRBD1. V lost 5 bases, J lost 3 bases, and 4 bases stayed unmatched. From germline, CDR1 is ENHRY and CDR2 SYGVKD. The CDR3 runs 14 residues.

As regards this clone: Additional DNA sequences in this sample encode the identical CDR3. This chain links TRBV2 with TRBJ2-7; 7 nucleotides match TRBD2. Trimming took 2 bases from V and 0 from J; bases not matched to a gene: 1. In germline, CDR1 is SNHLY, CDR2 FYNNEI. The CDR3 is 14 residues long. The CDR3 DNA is TGTGCCAGCAGTGAACGCGGGAGCTCCTACGAGCAGTACTTC. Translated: CASSERGSSYEQYF. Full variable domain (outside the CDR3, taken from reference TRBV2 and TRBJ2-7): EPEVTQTPSHQVTQMGQEVILRCVPISNHLYFYWYRQILGQKVEFLVSFYNNEISEKSEIFDDQFSVERPDGSNFTLKIRSTKLEDSAMYFCASSERGSSYEQYFGPGTRLTVT.

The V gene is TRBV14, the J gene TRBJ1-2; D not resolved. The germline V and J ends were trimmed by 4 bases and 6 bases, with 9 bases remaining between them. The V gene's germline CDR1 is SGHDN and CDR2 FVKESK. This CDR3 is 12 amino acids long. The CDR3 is CASSRLLDGYTF. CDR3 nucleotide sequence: TGTGCCAGCAGCCGTCTGCTCGATGGCTACACCTTC.

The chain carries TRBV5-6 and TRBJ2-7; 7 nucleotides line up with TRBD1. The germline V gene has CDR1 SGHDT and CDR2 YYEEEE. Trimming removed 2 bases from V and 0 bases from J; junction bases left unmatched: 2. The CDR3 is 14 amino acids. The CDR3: CASSLRDSSYEQYF. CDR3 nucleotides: TGTGCCAGCAGCTTAAGGGACAGCTCCTACGAGCAGTACTTC.